What follows are 23 T cell receptor beta chains derived from one specimen sequenced in a study of naive and memory T cell subsets. The beta constant-region primer was an equimolar mix of two oligonucleotides covering TRBC1 and TRBC2. MiXCR, run by TCRdb on the UMI-ligation and nested PCR reads, gives a single entry per CDR3 protein. The sample carries about 85,000 distinct CDR3 sequences, around 12% recorded once. Material: central memory CD4+ T cells from blood. The receptors derive from a human donor in good health.

The V call is TRBV7-2, the J call TRBJ2-1; D remains ambiguous. CDR1 SGHTA and CDR2 FQGNSA come from the germline V gene. V was cut by 5 bases and J by 10 bases, with 9 bases left in between. This CDR3 contains 11 residues. CDR3 amino acids: CASSRQVEQFF. CDR3 nucleotide sequence: TGTGCCAGCAGCCGACAAGTAGAGCAGTTCTTC.

V gene TRBV7-7 combines with J gene TRBJ1-4; D unresolved. Germline V gene sequence: CDR1 SSHAT, CDR2 FNYEAQ (reference sequence). There are 15 residues in the CDR3. V dropped 2 bases and J dropped 4 bases, with 11 bases sitting between them. CDR3 nucleotides: TGTGCCAGCAGCTTAACGGGGTCGGGTAATGAAAAACTGTTTTTT. Translating it yields CASSLTGSGNEKLFF.

In this sample, this clonotype turned up many times. The chain carries TRBV4-2 and TRBJ1-1, with a possible D match to TRBD1 (6 bases). The CDR3 loop spans 17 amino acids. Per germline, CDR1 LGHNA and CDR2 YNFKEQ. The V and J ends lost 0 bases and 0 bases respectively, with 14 bases between them. The CDR3 bases are TGTGCCAGCAGCCAAGAGGGGGGCCGGAACATGAACACTGAAGCTTTCTTT. Residues: CASSQEGGRNMNTEAFF.

The V and J genes are TRBV29-1 and TRBJ2-5; D unclear. V lost 4 bases and J 0 bases, leaving 6 bases between the germline ends. Germline V gene sequence: CDR1 SQVTM, CDR2 ANQGSEA. CDR3 length equals 12 residues. CDR3 sequence (DNA): TGCAGCGTTGCACGGAACCAAGAGACCCAGTACTTC. Protein product: CSVARNQETQYF.

This chain uses TRBV10-3 with TRBJ2-7; D ambiguous. The germline V and J ends were trimmed by 3 bases and 3 bases, with 6 bases remaining between them. The CDR3 extends over 12 amino acids. Looked up from germline, CDR1 is ENHRY and CDR2 is SYGVKD. The CDR3 here is CAISDPRYEQYF. In DNA, the CDR3 is TGTGCCATCAGTGACCCCCGCTACGAGCAGTACTTC.

V is TRBV5-1 and J is TRBJ1-1; D is perhaps TRBD1 (6 bases). The CDR3 length is 15 residues. CDR1 SGHRS and CDR2 YFSETQ come from the germline V gene. The V gene lost 4 bases and the J gene lost 5 bases, with 18 bases spanning the gap. In DNA form, the CDR3 reads TGCGCCAGCAGCCAACAGGGAGGAAGGATAACTGAAGCTTTCTTT. It translates to CASSQQGGRITEAFF.

This clonotype was seen ten or more times. The gene calls are TRBV4-2 and TRBJ1-3; D is ambiguous. With 0 bases removed from V and 1 base from J, the gap between germline ends came to 16 bases. Germline V gene lookup returns CDR1 LGHNA and CDR2 YNFKEQ. This CDR3 spans 18 amino acids. In DNA form, the CDR3 reads TGTGCCAGCAGCCAAGATTCGGTTAGGCCGCTTTCTGGAAACACCATATATTTT. This encodes CASSQDSVRPLSGNTIYF.

This clonotype was seen many times. The chain couples TRBV5-4 to TRBJ2-7, with 11 positions matching TRBD2. CDR3 length: 15 amino acids. V gave up 4 bases and J gave up 3 bases; unmatched junction bases: 6. Germline CDR1 SGHNT, CDR2 YYREEE (reference sequence). CDR3 loop: CASSAPTSGVYEQYF. CDR3 DNA sequence: TGTGCCAGCAGCGCTCCGACTAGCGGGGTCTACGAGCAGTACTTC. Filled out from reference TRBV5-4 and TRBJ2-7, the complete variable domain reads ETGVTQSPTHLIKTRGQQVTLRCSSQSGHNTVSWYQQALGQGPQFIFQYYREEENGRGNFPPRFSGLQFPNYSSELNVNALELDDSALYLCASSAPTSGVYEQYFGPGTRLTVT.

CDR3 residues: CASSYGPHFSGNTIYF. The CDR3 nucleotides are TGTGCCAGCAGTTACGGGCCCCACTTCTCTGGAAACACCATATATTTT. The V call is TRBV6-6, the J call TRBJ1-3; D ambiguous. The germline CDR1 and CDR2 sequences are MNHNY and SVGAGI (reference sequence). V was clipped by 2 bases and J by 0 bases, with 11 bases between them. This CDR3 contains 16 residues.

At least ten counts were recorded for this clonotype. The rearrangement joins TRBV9 to TRBJ2-1, with 9 nucleotides matching TRBD2. The germline gives CDR1 SGDLS, CDR2 YYNGEE. The CDR3 sequence is 15 residues long. J lost 9 bases, V lost 0 bases, and 7 bases had no gene match. CDR3 in amino acids: CASSVDSGRWGEQFF. The CDR3 region has the DNA TGTGCCAGCAGCGTAGATAGCGGGAGATGGGGTGAGCAGTTCTTC.

The gene calls are TRBV4-3 and TRBJ2-2; D uncertain. V gave up 0 bases and J gave up 7 bases, with 9 bases separating them. Germline V lookup: CDR1 LGHNA, CDR2 YSLEER. The CDR3 has 14 amino acids. The CDR3 is CASSQENIGGELFF. For the CDR3, the DNA is TGCGCCAGCAGCCAAGAAAATATCGGCGGGGAGCTGTTTTTT.

There are a few counts of this clonotype. The chain links TRBV28 to TRBJ2-2; no firm D call. The CDR3 totals 14 residues. V was trimmed by 5 bases and J by 2 bases, leaving 9 bases between them. Per germline, CDR1 MDHEN and CDR2 SYDVKM. The CDR3: CASSPVANTGELFF. CDR3 sequence (DNA): TGTGCCAGCAGTCCTGTAGCCAACACCGGGGAGCTGTTTTTT.

The chain combines TRBV12-3 or TRBV12-4 with TRBJ2-1; tentative D call: TRBD2 (6 bases). The CDR3 contains 14 residues. Trimming stripped 2 bases from V and 6 bases from J, with 11 bases between. The CDR3 region has the DNA TGTGCCAGCAGTTTATCCGGGAGCGTCAATGAGCAGTTCTTC. It yields the protein CASSLSGSVNEQFF.

V is TRBV2 and J is TRBJ2-7; a weak D match, TRBD2 (5 bases). Trimming removed 2 bases at V and 2 bases at J, with 13 bases between. The CDR3 is made up of 15 amino acids. CDR1 and CDR2 (germline): SNHLY, FYNNEI. CDR3 nucleotide sequence: TGTGCCAGCAGTGAACGGTTGAGGAGGACCTACGAGCAGTACTTC. Encoded protein: CASSERLRRTYEQYF.

The chain has TRBV20-1 and TRBJ2-7, with unresolved D. The ends were cut back, 3 bases at V and 4 bases at J, with 16 bases in the middle. Germline lookup yields CDR1 DFQATT and CDR2 SNEGSKA (reference sequence). There are 14 residues in the CDR3. As DNA, the CDR3 is TGCAGTGCTAGTGAGGTCCTTAAGGGATACGAGCAGTACTTC. The encoded protein is CSASEVLKGYEQYF.

The chain employs TRBV12-3 or TRBV12-4 and TRBJ1-4, with unresolved D. CDR3 size: 13 residues. The V end lost 3 bases, the J end lost 6 bases, and 8 bases lay between the germline ends. CDR3 sequence (DNA): TGTGCCAGCAGTTTTTTTACAGATGAAAAACTGTTTTTT. This codes for CASSFFTDEKLFF.

This clonotype appeared a few times. This chain connects TRBV5-4 to TRBJ2-7; TRBD1 matches 7 bases. After removal of 5 bases from V and 0 bases from J, the junction contained 5 bases not matched to a gene. The CDR3 spans 14 residues. Germline-derived CDR1 and CDR2 are SGHNT and YYREEE (reference sequence). CDR3 protein: CASRAGTDSYEQYF. The CDR3 region has the DNA TGTGCCAGCAGGGCCGGGACAGACTCCTACGAGCAGTACTTC.

This clonotype was picked up many times. The V and J genes are TRBV6-1 and TRBJ2-7; perhaps TRBD1 as D (8 bases). The CDR3 consists of 15 residues. Germline assignment: CDR1 MNHNS and CDR2 SASEGT. With 5 bases removed from V and 3 bases from J, the gap between germline ends came to 17 bases. The DNA of the CDR3 is TGTGCCAGCAGTCTAGAGACAGGGGAGGGCTACGAGCAGTACTTC. Translating gives CASSLETGEGYEQYF.

This clonotype has only a few counts. The chain has TRBV3-1 and TRBJ2-5; D not resolved. Germline assignment: CDR1 LGHDT and CDR2 YNNKEL (reference sequence). V gave up 7 bases and J gave up 1 base, with 4 bases separating them. The CDR3 consists of 11 residues. CDR3 region: CASKGQETQYF. The DNA for the CDR3 is TGTGCCAGCAAAGGCCAAGAGACCCAGTACTTC.

The V gene is TRBV29-1, the J gene TRBJ2-3; D remains ambiguous. Looked up from germline, CDR1 is SQVTM and CDR2 is ANQGSEA. V gave up 6 bases and J gave up 0 bases, with 16 bases separating them. The CDR3 extends over 15 amino acids. The CDR3 DNA reads as TGCAGCGTGAGGACGGGCTTCTCTAGCACAGATACGCAGTATTTT. This encodes CSVRTGFSSTDTQYF.

This clonotype came up many times. The genes are TRBV12-3 or TRBV12-4 and TRBJ2-1; TRBD1 or TRBD2 may be the D gene (8 bases each). The germline V and J ends were trimmed by 6 bases and 16 bases, with 28 bases remaining between them. The CDR3 is made up of 15 amino acids. CDR3 protein: CASRRQGSSSAGGFF. Written as DNA, the CDR3 is TGTGCCAGCAGAAGACAGGGGAGCAGTTCGGCGGGAGGATTCTTC.

This chain uses TRBV28 with TRBJ2-3; the match to TRBD1 covers 7 bases. Per the germline V gene, CDR1 is MDHEN and CDR2 is SYDVKM. With V trimmed by 0 bases and J by 7 bases, 10 bases remained unmatched. The CDR3 extends over 16 amino acids. CDR3 loop: CASSLWTGNSQNTQYF. CDR3 nucleotide sequence: TGTGCCAGCAGTTTATGGACAGGGAATTCACAGAATACGCAGTATTTT.

The chain combines TRBV2 with TRBJ1-1, with no clear D. This CDR3 contains 14 residues. Trimming stripped 5 bases from V and 1 base from J, with 11 bases between. CDR1 is SNHLY and CDR2 is FYNNEI in the germline V gene. CDR3 nucleotides: TGTGCCAGCAGTCTCCGGACCGAGAACACTGAAGCTTTCTTT. This codes for CASSLRTENTEAFF. Complete variable domain (other parts from reference TRBV2 and TRBJ1-1): EPEVTQTPSHQVTQMGQEVILRCVPISNHLYFYWYRQILGQKVEFLVSFYNNEISEKSEIFDDQFSVERPDGSNFTLKIRSTKLEDSAMYFCASSLRTENTEAFFGQGTRLTVV.